Presented here are 10 T cell receptor beta chains from one specimen sequenced in a study of CD8 T cells in ankylosing spondylitis. TCRdb re-analysed the 5' RACE reads in MiXCR, keeping a single row per CDR3 protein. The sample lists 200,000 or so distinct CDR3 sequences; around 25% were seen once. Sequences were obtained from blood, either unsorted or a sorted T cell fraction (not recorded which). Receptors were obtained from a male donor with ankylosing spondylitis or in good health (not recorded which).

V and J are TRBV20-1 and TRBJ2-1; the D is unclear. V gave up 3 bases and J gave up 9 bases, with 12 bases separating them. Per the germline V gene, CDR1 is DFQATT and CDR2 is SNEGSKA (reference sequence). CDR3 length: 12 amino acids. This CDR3 reads CSARTLEREQFF. The CDR3, as DNA: TGCAGTGCTAGGACCCTAGAGCGTGAGCAGTTCTTC.

This clonotype was counted at least ten times. The chain recombines TRBV7-8 with TRBJ2-3; D may match TRBD1 or TRBD2 (5 bases each). The germline V gene encodes CDR1 SGHVS and CDR2 FQNEAQ. Trimming removed 1 base from V and 0 bases from J, with 14 bases in between. CDR3 length: 17 residues. The CDR3 DNA reads as TGTGCCAGCAGCTTAGGAATCCGGGACCCTAGCACAGATACGCAGTATTTT. This encodes CASSLGIRDPSTDTQYF.

This clonotype was counted a few times. CDR3 protein: CSARSRIGSYEQYF. The CDR3 coding sequence is TGCAGTGCTAGAAGTAGAATCGGCTCCTACGAGCAGTACTTC. J is TRBJ2-7 and V is TRBV20-1, with no clear D. Trimming cost V 2 bases and J 0 bases, with 11 bases left between them. In germline, CDR1 is DFQATT, CDR2 SNEGSKA (reference sequence). The CDR3 sequence is 14 residues long.

This clonotype was found many times. V and J are TRBV12-3 or TRBV12-4 and TRBJ2-2; 11 bases are a match to TRBD1. The CDR3 is made up of 15 amino acids. V was pared by 6 bases and J by 6 bases, with 6 bases of the junction left unmatched. DNA of the CDR3: TGTGCCAGCAGAACCGGACAGGGGGCCGCCGGGGAGCTGTTTTTT. Translation gives CASRTGQGAAGELFF.

Written as DNA, the CDR3 is TGCAGCGTTGCGATGGAAGAGACCCAGTACTTC. It is translated as CSVAMEETQYF. The chain has TRBV29-1 and TRBJ2-5, with unresolved D. The V and J ends lost 4 bases and 3 bases respectively, with 6 bases between them. CDR1 is SQVTM and CDR2 is ANQGSEA in the germline V gene. CDR3 length equals 11 residues.

This chain connects TRBV25-1 to TRBJ1-5; 9 bases match TRBD1. The CDR3 loop spans 14 amino acids. Germline CDR1 and CDR2: MGHDK and SYGVNS. V lost 6 bases and J lost 3; bases outside the gene matches: 3. The CDR3 DNA is TGTGCCAGCAGGGGACAGGGCTACAATCAGCCCCAGCATTTT. Translation gives CASRGQGYNQPQHF.

In this sample, this clonotype turned up many times. This chain links TRBV29-1 with TRBJ2-3; 7 bases match TRBD2. The ends lost 4 bases at V and 0 bases at J; junction bases unmatched: 22. The CDR3 is 20 residues long. The germline V gene encodes CDR1 SQVTM and CDR2 ANQGSEA. The DNA for the CDR3 is TGCAGCGTTGCGAGGCTCTTGGAGAGCGGGGCCCCTTCTAGCACAGATACGCAGTATTTT. Protein product: CSVARLLESGAPSSTDTQYF.

The V and J genes are TRBV20-1 and TRBJ1-1, with D perhaps TRBD1 (5 bases). V gave up 2 bases and J gave up 1 base, with 11 bases separating them. The CDR3 runs 14 residues. The V gene's germline CDR1 is DFQATT and CDR2 SNEGSKA (reference sequence). For the CDR3, the DNA is TGCAGTGCTAGAAGGGGTAATGGGAACACTGAAGCTTTCTTT. Protein sequence: CSARRGNGNTEAFF.

Ten or more counts support this clonotype. The V and J genes are TRBV7-2 and TRBJ1-2; no clear D. CDR1 SGHTA and CDR2 FQGNSA come from the germline V gene. This CDR3 contains 12 residues. The V end lost 0 bases, the J end lost 5 bases, and 4 bases lay between the germline ends. CDR3: CASSLAGYGYTF. DNA for the CDR3: TGTGCCAGCAGCTTAGCAGGGTATGGCTACACCTTC.

This chain joins TRBV10-3 and TRBJ2-1, with 10 positions matching TRBD2. V lost 11 bases to trimming and J lost 4 bases; unmatched junction nucleotides: 8. CDR3 length: 14 amino acids. Germline assignment: CDR1 ENHRY and CDR2 SYGVKD. CDR3 coding DNA: TGTGCCGCACAGCGGGAGGGCGTATACAATGAGCAGTTCTTC. Translation: CAAQREGVYNEQFF.